The rows below give T cell receptor beta chains drawn from one sample of a study of OX40 agonist ivuxolimab in advanced cancers. Profiled with immunoSEQ multiplex PCR; TCRdb holds only in-frame clones, not every one. The data hold about 75,000 clones, with roughly nine tenths observed a single time. The sample here was CD4+ or CD8+ T cells sorted from blood, taken in a trial of the OX40 agonist ivuxolimab. The receptor source for this set is an adult with an advanced solid tumor such as melanoma, head and neck, liver or kidney cancer. CDR3s include the opening cysteine and the closing phenylalanine or tryptophan. The D gene is left open where the match is weak. Only some rows state a clone size, as once, few, many or a class for expanded clones.

CASAFDTYQPQHF,TGTGCTAGTGCCTTCGACACCTATCAGCCCCAGCATTTT,NA,13,TRBJ1-5,TRBV12-5,NA
CVRSLSRESEQYF,TGTGTCAGAAGCTTAAGCAGGGAAAGCGAGCAGTACTTC,NA,13,TRBJ2-7,TRBV7-5,NA
CASSSQGIYTF,TGTGCCAGCAGTTCCCAGGGGATCTACACCTTC,NA,11,TRBJ1-2,TRBV6-6,NA
CASSDLGMTYGYTF,TGTGCCAGCAGTGACCTAGGGATGACCTATGGCTACACCTTC,NA,14,TRBJ1-2,TRBV25-1,NA
CASSTDAGELFF,TGTGCCAGCAGCACGGACGCCGGGGAGCTGTTTTTT,medium-sized,12,TRBJ2-2,TRBV7-9,NA
CASSSGGWTNEKLFF,TGTGCCAGCAGCTCTGGTGGCTGGACTAATGAAAAACTGTTTTTT,NA,15,TRBJ1-4,TRBV11-2,NA
CASSLNKGTDTQYF,TGTGCCAGCAGCCTAAATAAGGGCACAGATACGCAGTATTTT,NA,14,TRBJ2-3,TRBV7-2,NA
CASNEIINRDQPQHF,TGTGCCAGCAACGAGATTATAAACCGGGATCAGCCCCAGCATTTT,few,15,TRBJ1-5,TRBV6-1,NA
CASSFAPSSYNEQFF,TGTGCCAGCAGCTTTGCCCCTAGCTCCTACAATGAGCAGTTCTTC,NA,15,TRBJ2-1,TRBV4-2,NA
CASRDLTNSNQPQHF,TGTGCCAGCAGGGACCTGACCAATAGCAATCAGCCCCAGCATTTT,NA,15,TRBJ1-5,TRBV28,NA
CASSPVLNYGYTF,TGTGCCAGCTCACCAGTCCTTAACTATGGCTACACCTTC,NA,13,TRBJ1-2,TRBV18,NA
CAVKAGINEQYF,TGTGCCGTGAAGGCGGGGATAAACGAGCAGTACTTC,NA,12,TRBJ2-7,TRBV6-5,NA
CASSYTGQGKSPLHF,TGTGCCAGCAGTTACACGGGACAGGGGAAATCACCCCTCCACTTT,NA,15,TRBJ1-6,TRBV6-5,TRBD1
CASSPGTSGTIITDTQYF,TGTGCCAGCAGCCCCGGGACTAGCGGGACGATAATCACAGATACGCAGTATTTT,NA,18,TRBJ2-3,TRBV11-3,TRBD2
CASSDRQGGLQPQHF,TGCGCCAGCAGTGACAGACAGGGGGGCCTTCAGCCCCAGCATTTT,NA,15,TRBJ1-5,TRBV10-1,TRBD1
CASSLTGPLGNTIYF,TGTGCCAGCAGCTTGACAGGGCCCTTAGGAAACACCATATATTTT,NA,15,TRBJ1-3,TRBV7-6,TRBD1
CASSTTGGGTEAFF,TGTGCCAGCAGCACAACAGGGGGCGGCACTGAAGCTTTCTTT,NA,14,TRBJ1-1,TRBV7-3,TRBD1
CASSSTGLNTEAFF,TGTGCCAGCAGTTCGACAGGGCTCAACACTGAAGCTTTCTTT,once,14,TRBJ1-1,TRBV6-5,TRBD1
CATEGRDRVGYTF,TGTGCCACCGAAGGCCGGGACAGGGTGGGCTACACCTTC,few,13,TRBJ1-2,TRBV28,TRBD1
CASSVNTGLGTEAFF,TGTGCCAGCAGCGTCAACACAGGACTGGGGACTGAAGCTTTCTTT,NA,15,TRBJ1-1,TRBV7-3,NA
CASSRGTSSYEQYF,TGTGCCAGCAGCCGAGGGACTAGCTCCTACGAGCAGTACTTC,NA,14,TRBJ2-7,TRBV11-2,TRBD2
CASSLGPRAGEEFF,TGTGCCAGCAGCTTAGGACCTCGAGCGGGGGAGGAGTTCTTC,NA,14,TRBJ2-1,TRBV11-3,TRBD2
CASSMDRGYSPLHF,TGTGCCAGCAGTATGGACAGGGGGTATTCACCCCTCCACTTT,NA,14,TRBJ1-6,TRBV28,TRBD1